Described below is a single T cell receptor beta chain sequence and its context. Its antigen is currently not known. Base qualities are not at hand, and no much larger clone is one base apart. According to the study, the label for this sample's time point signals: about 28 days (+/-7) after the second vaccine dose. AZD1222 recipients with second doses at about 4 weeks or about 12 weeks were pooled, because spike-specific TCR depth and breadth did not differ between schedules. Samples from vaccinated people were obtained from the UK trials COV001 and COV002, which included a single-blind randomized controlled phase 2/3 trial of AZD1222 (ChAdOx1 nCoV-19) in healthy adults. For TCRbeta chain sequencing, PBMC samples were collected from trial participants at day 0 and at day 28 after the second dose. The CDR3 regions of human TCRbeta chains were analyzed by immunosequencing. For the original study's pipeline: TCRs in the repertoires were matched against a reference library of SARS-CoV-2-specific TCRs that had been generated with the MIRA antigen-specificity platform. Breadth meant the fraction of unique TCRs that were SARS-CoV-2-associated, whereas depth meant the fraction of total T cells that were SARS-CoV-2-associated. Using the MIRA data, each spike-specific TCR was assigned both to the spike region to which the TCR was reactive and to a CD4 or CD8 class. Log10-transformed breadth and depth values were compared by one-way ANOVA with Sidak's multiple comparisons tests. The clones in this table, taken by TCRdb from immuneACCESS, are in-frame only. Not every clone is retained; where verified, under half of the shortfall comes from an unresolved V gene, and the cause of the rest is unknown. The V and J calls and clone size come from that table; D and trimming were worked out from the DNA. Recorded for this sample are 110,000 to 150,000 clones; more than 75% of them occurred a single time. Jointly, the top ten make up 3% to 3.5% of the sample.

The data originate from a study of T cell responses to AZD1222 COVID-19 vaccine (dated by TCRdb to the early 2020s). Background for the entire study: A total of more than 230 trial participants underwent TCR sequencing, of whom 200 to 220 had received two doses of AZD1222 and around 25 had received two doses of the MenACWY control vaccine. Trial participants were enrolled into age subgroups of 18-55, 56-69 and 70-plus years, which contained approximately 150, 28 and 58 TCR-sequenced participants, respectively.

Beyond this particular receptor, the publication reports: Reportedly, almost half of the unique spike-specific TCRs recognized epitopes lying outside the regions that are mutated in the B.1.351 and B.1.1.7 variants. Conclusions about previously exposed vaccinees are limited, since just 6 or 7 AZD1222 recipients were seropositive for SARS-CoV-2 at baseline. After two AZD1222 doses, spike-specific TCR breadth and depth were significantly higher than at day 0 and than in MenACWY recipients. The whole spike protein was spanned by vaccine-associated CD4 TCRs, and dominant responses were seen in regions 160-218 and 743-854. In the small 56-69-year group, the increase in depth fell short of significance, most likely because of low power. Because no samples from the day 14 peak response were available, repertoires could be characterized only after the peak T cell response. Participants were mostly white British and included more females than males, and it was suggested by the authors that clonal diversity may have been underestimated.

Inclusive of the bounding cysteine and phenylalanine, the CDR3 is 14 residues long. Here the CDR3 DNA is all that survives: 42 bases in frame from base 1. Sequences MNHEY (CDR1) and SVGAGI (CDR2) are obtained from the germline V gene. V gives up 6 bases and J gives up 5 bases, and the segment between their germline ends measures 13 bases. The clonotype comes from an adult who received the AZD1222 COVID-19 vaccine. The chain couples TRBV6-5 to TRBJ1-4, with TRBD1 tentatively as D gene (5 bases match). The specimen comprised peripheral blood, sampled 28 days after the second AZD1222 dose. This receptor has the CDR3 CASSTGRHNEKLFF. Read as DNA, the sequence is TGTGCCAGCAGCACGGGACGGCACAATGAAAAACTGTTTTTT.